Listed below are T cell receptor beta chains from one sample, sequenced in a study of blood T cell repertoires in COVID-19. Using immunoSEQ multiplex PCR, the repertoire was profiled, and TCRdb retains in-frame clones only, with some absent. Of fewer than 100,000 clones listed, more than 80% are singletons. Sequencing was carried out using peripheral blood. The receptors stem from a woman over 75 with acute or convalescent COVID-19. Each CDR3 is given with its conserved first and last residue. The order of the fields is J gene, clone size, D gene, V gene, CDR3 DNA, CDR3 protein. D genes are given only for firm matches. The size entry is marked missing in some rows and otherwise reads once, few, many or a size class.

TRBJ1-2 . . TRBV19 TGTGCCAGTAGTACAACTTTCTATGGCTACACCTTC CASSTTFYGYTF
TRBJ1-5 . . TRBV19 TGTGCCAGTAGTATAACGGGGGTTAGCAATCAGCCCCAGCATTTT CASSITGVSNQPQHF
TRBJ2-7 . . TRBV5-1 TGCGCCAGCAGCTTATCCCGGGATTCCTACGAGCAGTACTTC CASSLSRDSYEQYF
TRBJ2-7 . TRBD2 TRBV7-2 TGTGCCAGCAGCTTAGCGGGGGGGAGGCCCTACGAGCAGTACTTC CASSLAGGRPYEQYF
TRBJ2-1 . TRBD2 TRBV4-3 TGCGCCAGCAGCCAAGATCGGGCCAGCGGGGCCTACAATGAGCAGTTCTTC CASSQDRASGAYNEQFF
TRBJ1-1 . . TRBV6-1 TGTGCCAGCAGTGAAGCTGGCCGGAGGTGGGCCTTT CASSEAGRRWAF
TRBJ1-1 . . TRBV6-1 TGTGCCAGCAGTGAAATGGGGCTTGGCACTGAAGCTTTCTTT CASSEMGLGTEAFF
TRBJ1-1 . . TRBV7-2 TGTGCCAGCAGCTTAGCGCCGGGGGTGGCAGGGACTGAAGCTTTCTTT CASSLAPGVAGTEAFF
TRBJ2-2 . . TRBV2 TGTGCCAGGGGACTCTCCGGAACCGGGGAGCTGTTTTTT CARGLSGTGELFF
TRBJ1-1 . . TRBV5-8 TGTGCCAGCAGCTTGAGAGCGAACACTGAAGCTTTCTTT CASSLRANTEAFF
TRBJ1-2 . TRBD1 TRBV5-1 TGCGCCAGCAGACAGGGACAGGGGGATGGCTACACCTTC CASRQGQGDGYTF
TRBJ2-2 . . TRBV5-5 TGTGCCAGCAGCACGCAGGGTTCGGGCGGGGAGCTGTTTTTT CASSTQGSGGELFF
TRBJ1-4 . . TRBV27 TGTGCCAGCAGCCGTCACAGGGAAAAACTGTTTTTT CASSRHREKLFF
TRBJ1-6 . TRBD1 TRBV6-1 TGTGCCAGCAGTGAATATGGGGACAGGGCTAATTCACCCCTCCACTTT CASSEYGDRANSPLHF
TRBJ2-3 . . TRBV4-3 TGCGCCAGCAGCCCGACTGCGGCTAGTGTGCCAGATACGCAGTATTTT CASSPTAASVPDTQYF
TRBJ2-1 . TRBD2 TRBV6-5 TGTGCCAGCAGTACGGGACTAGCGGGTAATGAGCAGTTCTTC CASSTGLAGNEQFF
TRBJ2-7 . TRBD1 TRBV11-2 TGTGCCAGCAGCTTAGAATCCTCCCTTGGCAGGGGGCAGGGCGAGCAGTACTTC CASSLESSLGRGQGEQYF
TRBJ2-5 . . TRBV6-4 TGTGCCACAGCTCGGGACTCCCGGGAGACCCAGTACTTC CATARDSRETQYF
TRBJ2-7 . TRBD2 TRBV5-1 TGCGCCAGCAGCTTATACCCTATGACAACGGGAGGTTACGAGCAGTACTTC CASSLYPMTTGGYEQYF
TRBJ2-5 . TRBD1 TRBV5-6 TGTGCCAGCAGCAAACAGGGGGCGGAGACCCAGTACTTC CASSKQGAETQYF
TRBJ2-7 . TRBD2 TRBV28 TGTGCCAGCAGTGTGACTAGCGGTTACGAGCAGTACTTC CASSVTSGYEQYF
TRBJ1-6 few . TRBV27 TGTGCCAGCAGTTATATAGTTGATTCACCCCTCCACTTT CASSYIVDSPLHF
TRBJ1-1 . . TRBV7-8 TGTGCCAGCAGCTTACAGCCCTGGGAGGACACTGAAGCTTTCTTT CASSLQPWEDTEAFF
TRBJ2-7 . TRBD1 TRBV6-2/TRBV6-3 TGTGCCAGCAGTTACCCACGAAGGCCCGGGACAGGAACCTACGAGCAGTACTTC CASSYPRRPGTGTYEQYF
TRBJ2-7 once . TRBV15 TGTGCCACCAGCACCGGGGACTCCTACGAGCAGTACTTC CATSTGDSYEQYF
TRBJ2-1 . TRBD2 TRBV11-2 TGTGCCAGCAGCTTAGGCGGGACTACCAGTGAGCAGTTCTTC CASSLGGTTSEQFF
TRBJ1-1 . . TRBV7-2 TGTGCCAGCAGCCGTTATCGGAACACTGAAGCTTTCTTT CASSRYRNTEAFF
TRBJ2-7 . . TRBV27 TGTGCCAGCAGTTTAAATCGCCTAACCTACGAGCAGTACTTC CASSLNRLTYEQYF
TRBJ1-1 . . TRBV6-4 TGTGCCAGCAGACTGACTGGGGGGACTGAAGCTTTCTTT CASRLTGGTEAFF
TRBJ2-2 few TRBD1 TRBV9 TGTGCCAGCAGCAATAGACAGGGGGCGAGCGGGGAGCTGTTTTTT CASSNRQGASGELFF
TRBJ1-6 . TRBD1 TRBV19 TGTGCCTCCGCTCGTGGGGAGGGACAGGGGCACTCACCCCTCCACTTT CASARGEGQGHSPLHF
TRBJ2-7 . . TRBV5-1 TGCGCCAGCAGCTTGGCCGGTGGGGGCCACGAGCAGTACTTC CASSLAGGGHEQYF
TRBJ2-7 . TRBD2 TRBV7-8 TGTGCCAGCAGCTTAAACGGGCCGGGACTAGGCGAGCAGTACTTC CASSLNGPGLGEQYF
TRBJ2-1 . . TRBV6-6 TGTGCCAGCAGTCCCGTAAACAATGAGCAGTTCTTC CASSPVNNEQFF
TRBJ2-7 once . TRBV5-4 TGTGCCAGCAGCTTGGACACCTCCTACGAGCAGTACTTC CASSLDTSYEQYF
TRBJ1-2 . . TRBV4-1 TGCGCCAGCAGCCAAAGCCAGGGCACCGGTGGCTACACCTTC CASSQSQGTGGYTF
TRBJ2-3 . . TRBV5-1 TGCGCCAGCAGCCCCTGGGGCGCAGATACGCAGTATTTT CASSPWGADTQYF
TRBJ2-2 . TRBD1 TRBV18 TGTGCCAGCTCACCACTCTTCGGGACAGGGATGGACACCGGGGAGCTGTTTTTT CASSPLFGTGMDTGELFF
TRBJ1-2 . . TRBV10-3 TGTGCCATCAGTGAGATGGTGCGTAACTATGGCTACACCTTC CAISEMVRNYGYTF
TRBJ2-7 few . TRBV7-8 TGTGCCAGCAGCCCTCCATTCTCAGGATCCTACGAGCAGTACTTC CASSPPFSGSYEQYF
TRBJ1-4 . . TRBV7-6 TGTGCCAGCAGCTCAGAGTTACAGGGATTCAAGGAAAAACTGTTTTTT CASSSELQGFKEKLFF
TRBJ1-2 . . TRBV5-1 TGCGCCAGCAGCTTGGAGACTGATGGCTACACCTTC CASSLETDGYTF
TRBJ1-2 . . TRBV19 TGTGCCAGTAGTATAATCTGGACAGAAACTAACTATGGCTACACCTTC CASSIIWTETNYGYTF
TRBJ2-5 . . TRBV6-1 TGTGCCAGCAGTGAATGGGGGGTGGAGGGTGGTGAGACCCAGTACTTC CASSEWGVEGGETQYF
TRBJ2-3 . . TRBV2 TGTGCCAGGAAGGGGGGGAGCACAGATACGCAGTATTTT CARKGGSTDTQYF
TRBJ2-7 once TRBD2 TRBV7-9 TGTGCCAGCAGCCCCGGGACTAGGAGCTACGAGCAGTACTTC CASSPGTRSYEQYF